This T cell receptor beta chain was identified during a study of blood T cell repertoires in COVID-19. Study overall: Samples representing acute and convalescent COVID-19 were sourced from the United States, Italy and Spain. PBMCs, B-cell-depleted T cells, or T cells were the source of the cDNA or gDNA that made up the material.

As originally analysed: Researchers report that nucleated cell counts were estimated from reference gene primer amplification. Sequenced by immunoSEQ multiplex PCR; TCRdb stores in-frame clones only, minus some. The V and J calls and clone size are taken from that table; D and trimming were inferred from the DNA. The top ten hold approximately 5.4% of the sample, which has 100,000 or so clones, approximately 86% seen once. V was clipped by 6 bases and J by 7 bases, with 6 bases between them. This CDR3 is built from 10 residues. One Seattle source followed patients from active infection through their disease course.

The TCR originated in a woman between 50 and 59 years old with COVID-19, enrolled during active disease. What was sequenced was peripheral blood. V and J are TRBV12-3 or TRBV12-4 and TRBJ2-5; no clear D gene. CDR3 amino acids: CASRGVTQYF. The DNA for the CDR3 is TGTGCCAGCAGAGGAGTGACCCAGTACTTC.